This note documents a single T cell receptor beta chain sequence. This entry belongs to a study of blood T cell repertoires in COVID-19. For the study at large: In each case, the material was cDNA or gDNA derived from T cells, B-cell-depleted T cells, or PBMCs.

Original analysis: Estimates of nucleated cell counts were drawn from the amplification of reference gene primers. Profiling relied on immunoSEQ multiplex PCR, and the TCRdb table lists in-frame clones only, not all of them. The DNA was the basis for D and trimming; V, J and clone size are from that table. The sample contains 150,000 to 200,000 clones, under 90% of which appear only once. Self-reported history from a screening survey and questionnaire set each donor's cohort. V dropped 6 bases and J dropped 4; count of bases not matched to a gene: 8. The V gene's germline CDR1 is MNHEY and CDR2 SVGAGI. This CDR3 spans 14 amino acids.

The sequencing input was PBMCs or T cells enriched from blood (not recorded which). V and J are TRBV6-5 and TRBJ1-1, with 7 bases identical to TRBD1. The sequence came from a man aged 50-60 years who had recovered from COVID-19. The chain's CDR3 is CASREGAWGTEAFF. CDR3 nucleotide sequence: TGTGCCAGCAGGGAGGGGGCCTGGGGCACTGAAGCTTTCTTT.